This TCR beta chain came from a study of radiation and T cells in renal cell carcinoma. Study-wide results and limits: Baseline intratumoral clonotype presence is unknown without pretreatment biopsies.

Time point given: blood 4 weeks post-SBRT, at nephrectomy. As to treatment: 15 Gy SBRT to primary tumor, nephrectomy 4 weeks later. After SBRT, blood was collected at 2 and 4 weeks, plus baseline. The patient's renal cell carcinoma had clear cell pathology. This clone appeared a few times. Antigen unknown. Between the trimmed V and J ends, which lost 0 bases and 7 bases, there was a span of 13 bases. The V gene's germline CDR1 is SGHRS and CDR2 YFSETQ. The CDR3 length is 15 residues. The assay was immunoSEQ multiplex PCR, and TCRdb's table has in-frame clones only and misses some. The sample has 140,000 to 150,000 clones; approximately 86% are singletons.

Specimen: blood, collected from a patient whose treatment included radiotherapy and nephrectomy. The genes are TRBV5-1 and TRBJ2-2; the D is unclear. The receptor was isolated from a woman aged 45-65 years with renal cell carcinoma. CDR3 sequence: CASSLAGPESGELFF. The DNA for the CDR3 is TGCGCCAGCAGCTTGGCAGGCCCCGAGAGCGGGGAGCTGTTTTTT.